This T cell receptor (beta chain) appears in the sequencing data of a study of identical twins (dated by TCRdb to the mid-2010s). About the investigation overall: To test whether fetal clonotypes persist, the study used deep sequencing on TCR alpha and beta repertoires from monozygotic twins, unrelated adults of various ages, and cord blood. Replicate twin experiments were performed at different times using different library preparation protocols to rule out contamination.

The CDR3 has 13 amino acids, counting the end cysteine and phenylalanine. Only the CDR3 region is kept as DNA, spanning 39 bases read in frame from base 1. The V end loses 6 bases and the J end loses 6 bases, and a stretch of 14 bases separates them. CDR1 and CDR2 are drawn from the germline V gene: WSHSY, SAAADI. What the work shows at the level of the full study, not this receptor alone: Zero-insertion analyses could be partly confounded by invariant T cells such as MAIT and iNKT, although diverse VJ usage argued against such confounding for most clonotypes. Out-of-frame TCR alpha sharing in monozygotic twins was systematically underestimated by recombination models, whereas sharing between unrelated individuals was in agreement with the recombination models. A weaker excess of twin sharing was found in beta out-of-frame sequences because the signal-to-noise ratio was lowered by fewer shared sequences. Out-of-frame TCR alpha sequences shared between twins showed an excess of low generation-probability sequences compared with coincidental sharing between unrelated individuals. Because the same donors could not be followed over many years, conclusions were based on cross-sectional statistical analysis. Fewer insertions were carried by abundant cord blood beta clonotypes; a weaker similar trend was observed in young adult naive repertoires, while no such trend was observed in memory repertoires.

Library creation used 5' RACE. These reads were obtained on an Illumina HiSeq 2000. Template switching introduced a universal primer binding site; the final cDNA contained a unique molecular identifier, enabling accurate counting of TCR cDNA molecules. First-strand cDNA for TCR alpha and beta chains was synthesized from specific primers in the conserved constant-segment region. To control for contamination, every cDNA library carried two barcodes: a SMART-Mk sample barcode plus Illumina barcodes. Two successive PCR steps introduced TruSeq adapter sequences along with Illumina sample barcodes. Sequencing of the TCR alpha and beta cDNA libraries was done on the Illumina HiSeq platform using custom primers. The paper's processing steps were these. MiGEC was used to process raw reads and extract unique molecular identifiers, and MiXCR was used to find CDR3 positions. For each individual, recombination models were inferred using an EM algorithm with the repgenHMM and IGoR tools. Shared clonotype analysis was performed with the tcR package in R, normalizing sharing by the product of cloneset sizes. To study raw recombination without the effects of thymic and clonal selection, out-of-frame nonproductive sequences were analyzed. TCRdb itself trimmed the public reads at Q25 with fastp, ran MiXCR and retained productive beta chains. Entries that share a CDR3 protein sequence are merged under the most common genes and DNA. Clone size and V and J calls follow TCRdb, not the original study. The sample includes under 300,000 distinct CDR3 sequences, with 12% observed a single time. Around 4% of the sample is taken by the ten largest.

Only healthy Caucasian donors were included. The twin cohort consisted of three pairs of female monozygotic twins, all aged about 18 to 29 years. Miltenyi CD45RO+ enrichment and human naive T-cell isolation kits were used to isolate memory (CD45RO+) and naive T cells from PBMC. As regards this clonotype: What this receptor recognizes is not known. Nothing much larger sits one base from this clone, and base qualities are not available.

The same data also went into a second study, on yellow fever vaccine responses in identical twins. Reported in the second study: According to the authors, in identical twins the way T cells responded to vaccination appeared partly convergent and partly personalized. In the study, vaccine-responding T cell clones were precisely tracked in identical twins.

This clonotype originated in a woman under 30 in good health. The chain couples TRBV10-2 to TRBJ1-1, with no D gene named confidently. Material: memory (CD45RO+) T cells sorted from blood. The cell subset or site label for this specimen denotes: CD45RO+ enriched T cells. The DNA sequence is as follows: TGCGCCAGCAGCGCGGCGGGGTCTCCTGAAGCTTTCTTT. Translated, it gives CASSAAGSPEAFF.